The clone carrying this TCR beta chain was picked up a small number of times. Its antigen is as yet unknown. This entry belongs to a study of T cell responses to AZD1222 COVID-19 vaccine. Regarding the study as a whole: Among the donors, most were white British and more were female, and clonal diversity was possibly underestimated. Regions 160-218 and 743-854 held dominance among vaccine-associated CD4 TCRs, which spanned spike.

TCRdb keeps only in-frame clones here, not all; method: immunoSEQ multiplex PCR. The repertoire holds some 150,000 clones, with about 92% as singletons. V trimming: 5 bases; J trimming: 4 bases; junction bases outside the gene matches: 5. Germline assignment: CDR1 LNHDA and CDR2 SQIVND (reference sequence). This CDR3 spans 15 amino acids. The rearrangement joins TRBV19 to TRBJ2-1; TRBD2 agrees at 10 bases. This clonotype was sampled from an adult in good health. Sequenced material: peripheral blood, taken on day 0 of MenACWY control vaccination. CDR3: CASSGPSGGYNEQFF. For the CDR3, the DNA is TGTGCCAGTAGTGGTCCTAGCGGGGGTTACAATGAGCAGTTCTTC.